Sequencing of this T cell receptor (beta chain) was carried out in a study of T cells in narcolepsy (dated 2018 in TCRdb). The study in broad terms: The study enrolled patients with narcolepsy type 1 or type 2 (NT1, NT2) together with healthy control donors. The study sought autoreactive T cells targeting hypocretin neuron self-antigens (hypocretin, TRIB2) in narcolepsy patients, using TCR Vbeta sequencing to track clonotypes in blood and CSF.

Overall study results and their limits: Autoreactive clonotypes were reported to be detected serially in the blood of the same patients and of different patients, but not in the blood of healthy controls. Certain blood memory CD4+ repertoires from patients and controls had no sequences that matched autoreactive T cell clones. Patients and controls had comparable numbers of sequenced blood memory CD4+ clonotypes, averaging about 37,000 and 33,000, respectively. Plots that compared CSF and blood CD4+ T cell clonotypes from the same patient highlighted HCRT-specific and TRIB2-specific autoreactive clonotypes.

Regarding this clone: Its recognized antigen is unknown. Nothing much larger sits one base from this clone, and base qualities are not available.

The germline V and J ends show losses of 6 bases and 2 bases respectively, and no gene match explains 2 bases of the junction. The CDR3, from cysteine to phenylalanine, totals 13 residues. The only DNA kept is the CDR3, 39 bases in frame from the first base. The germline V gene provides CDR1 MGHDK and CDR2 SYGVNS. For TCR Vbeta sequencing, memory CD4+ T cells were sorted ex vivo from the peripheral blood of narcolepsy patients and healthy controls. The library relied on the immunoSEQ multiplex PCR assay. TCRdb stores this immuneACCESS table with in-frame sequences only. Part of the clones is absent; in the studies checked, under half of the shortfall reflects unresolved V genes, and no reason is known for the rest. The sample table lists fewer than 40,000 clones, about four fifths of them with a count of one. Clones ranked in the top ten supply around 2.5% of the sample.

Material for sequencing was memory (CD45RA-) CD4+ T cells from blood. What the cell subset or site label conveys for this sample: memory T cells sorted ex vivo from peripheral blood. This clonotype originated in a human donor in good health. The chain is made from TRBV25-1 and TRBJ2-3, with TRBD1 identical over 7 junction bases. The CDR3 protein is CASRGGPTDTQYF. The DNA reads as follows: TGTGCCAGCAGAGGGGGCCCCACAGATACGCAGTATTTT.